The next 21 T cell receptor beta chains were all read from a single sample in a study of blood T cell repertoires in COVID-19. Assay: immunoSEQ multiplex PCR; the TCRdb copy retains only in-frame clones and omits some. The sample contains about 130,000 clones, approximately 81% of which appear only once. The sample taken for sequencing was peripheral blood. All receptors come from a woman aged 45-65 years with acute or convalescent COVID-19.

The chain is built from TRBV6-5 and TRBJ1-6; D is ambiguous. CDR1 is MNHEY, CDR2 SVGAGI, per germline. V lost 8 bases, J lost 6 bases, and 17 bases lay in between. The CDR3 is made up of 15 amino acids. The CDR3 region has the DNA TGTGCCAGCTACCGAGGCGCTCTCGTTAATTCACCCCTCCACTTT. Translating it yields CASYRGALVNSPLHF.

This CDR3 reads CASSRGLAGGLEQYF. DNA for the CDR3: TGTGCCAGCTCACGGGGACTAGCGGGAGGGCTCGAGCAGTACTTC. V is TRBV18 and J is TRBJ2-7; 16 bases are a match to TRBD2. The CDR3 consists of 15 residues. Germline trimming cut 4 bases from V and 6 bases from J; bases unmatched to any gene: 3. The germline V gene encodes CDR1 KGHSH and CDR2 LQKENI.

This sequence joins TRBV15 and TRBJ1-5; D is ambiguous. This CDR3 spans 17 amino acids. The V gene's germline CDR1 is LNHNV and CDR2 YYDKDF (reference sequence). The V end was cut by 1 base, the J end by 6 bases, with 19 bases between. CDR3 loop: CATSRAQERAMGQPQHF. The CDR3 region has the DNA TGTGCCACCAGCAGAGCCCAGGAGAGGGCTATGGGTCAGCCCCAGCATTTT.

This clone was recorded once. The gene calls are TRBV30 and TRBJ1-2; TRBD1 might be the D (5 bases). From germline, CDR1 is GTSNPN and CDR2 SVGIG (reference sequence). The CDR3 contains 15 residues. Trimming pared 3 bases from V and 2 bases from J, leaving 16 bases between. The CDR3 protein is CAWRWGGKINYGYTF. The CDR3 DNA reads TGTGCCTGGAGGTGGGGCGGGAAAATAAACTATGGCTACACCTTC.

The CDR3 sequence is CASSPNSRTSGSIYNEQFF. In DNA, the CDR3 is TGTGCCAGCAGTCCAAATTCGAGAACTAGCGGGAGTATCTACAATGAGCAGTTCTTC. V gene TRBV27 combines with J gene TRBJ2-1; 11 bases map to TRBD2. CDR3 size: 19 residues. Per the germline V gene, CDR1 is MNHEY and CDR2 is SMNVEV (reference sequence). Trimming cost V 5 bases and J 3 bases; bases outside gene matches: 15.

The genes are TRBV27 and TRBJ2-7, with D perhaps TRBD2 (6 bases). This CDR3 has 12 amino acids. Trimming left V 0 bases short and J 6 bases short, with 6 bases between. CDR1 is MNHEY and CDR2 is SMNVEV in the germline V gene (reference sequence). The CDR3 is CASSLSGGEQYF. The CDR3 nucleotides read TGTGCCAGCAGTTTATCGGGGGGCGAGCAGTACTTC.

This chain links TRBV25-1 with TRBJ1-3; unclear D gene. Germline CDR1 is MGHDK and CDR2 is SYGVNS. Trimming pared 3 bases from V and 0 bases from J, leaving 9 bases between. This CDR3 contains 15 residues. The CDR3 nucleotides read TGTGCCAGCAGTGACTTGAGCGCCTCTGGAAACACCATATATTTT. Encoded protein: CASSDLSASGNTIYF.

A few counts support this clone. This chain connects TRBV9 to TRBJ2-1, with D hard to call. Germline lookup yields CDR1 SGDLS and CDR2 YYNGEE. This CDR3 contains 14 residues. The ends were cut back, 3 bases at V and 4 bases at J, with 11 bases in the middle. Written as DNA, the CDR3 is TGTGCCAGCAGCGAAAGAACTTATTACAATGAGCAGTTCTTC. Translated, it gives CASSERTYYNEQFF.

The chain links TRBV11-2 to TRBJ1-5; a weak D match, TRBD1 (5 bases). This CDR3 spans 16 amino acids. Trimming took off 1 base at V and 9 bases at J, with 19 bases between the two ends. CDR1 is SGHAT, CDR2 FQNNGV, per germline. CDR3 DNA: TGTGCCAGCAGCTTAGTTTGCGGCGGGGGTGGTGGGCCCCAGCATTTT. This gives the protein CASSLVCGGGGGPQHF.

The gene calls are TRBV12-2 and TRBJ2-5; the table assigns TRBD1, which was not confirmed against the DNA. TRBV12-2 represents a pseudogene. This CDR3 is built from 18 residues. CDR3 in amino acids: CASRLLRNARTGEETQYF. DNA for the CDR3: TGTGCAAGTCGCTTATTGAGGAACGCTAGGACAGGAGAAGAGACCCAGTACTTC.

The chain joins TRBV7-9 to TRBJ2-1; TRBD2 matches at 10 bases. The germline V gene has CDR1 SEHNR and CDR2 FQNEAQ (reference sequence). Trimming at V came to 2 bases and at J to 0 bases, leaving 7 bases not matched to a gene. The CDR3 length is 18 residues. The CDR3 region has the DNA TGTGCCAGCAGCTTAACCCTAGCGGGGGCCGGCTCCTACAATGAGCAGTTCTTC. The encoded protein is CASSLTLAGAGSYNEQFF.

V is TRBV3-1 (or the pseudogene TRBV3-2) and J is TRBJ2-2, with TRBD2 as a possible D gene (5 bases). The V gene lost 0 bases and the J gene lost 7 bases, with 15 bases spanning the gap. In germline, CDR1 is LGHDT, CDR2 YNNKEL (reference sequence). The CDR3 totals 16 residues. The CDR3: CASSQDPVAPHGELFF. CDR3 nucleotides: TGTGCCAGCAGCCAAGATCCGGTAGCGCCCCACGGGGAGCTGTTTTTT.

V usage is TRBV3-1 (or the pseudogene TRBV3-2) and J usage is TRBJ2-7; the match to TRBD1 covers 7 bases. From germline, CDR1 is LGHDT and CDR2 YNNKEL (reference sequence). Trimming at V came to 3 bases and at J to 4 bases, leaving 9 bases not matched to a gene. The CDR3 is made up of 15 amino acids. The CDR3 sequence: CASSQTQGKGYEQYF. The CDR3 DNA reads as TGTGCCAGCAGCCAGACACAGGGGAAAGGGTACGAGCAGTACTTC.

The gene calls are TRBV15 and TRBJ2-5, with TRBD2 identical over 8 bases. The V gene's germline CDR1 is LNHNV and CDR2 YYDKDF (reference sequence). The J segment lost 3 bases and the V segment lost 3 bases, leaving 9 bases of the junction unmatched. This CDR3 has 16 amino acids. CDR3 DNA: TGTGCCACCAGCAGCACGTTGCGGGAGGCCGAAGAGACCCAGTACTTC. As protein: CATSSTLREAEETQYF.

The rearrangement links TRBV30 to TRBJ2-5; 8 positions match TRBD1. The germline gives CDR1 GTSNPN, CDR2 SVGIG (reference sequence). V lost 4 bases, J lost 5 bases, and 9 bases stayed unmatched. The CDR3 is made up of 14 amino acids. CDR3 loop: CAWIDRGLGETQYF. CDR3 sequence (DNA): TGTGCCTGGATAGACAGGGGCTTGGGGGAGACCCAGTACTTC.

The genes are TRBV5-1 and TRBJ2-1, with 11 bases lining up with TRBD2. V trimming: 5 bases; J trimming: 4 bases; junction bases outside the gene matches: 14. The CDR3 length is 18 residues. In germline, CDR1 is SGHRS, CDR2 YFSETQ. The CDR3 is CASSLRVGTSGTYNEQFF. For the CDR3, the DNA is TGCGCCAGCAGTCTCAGGGTCGGGACTAGCGGTACATACAATGAGCAGTTCTTC.

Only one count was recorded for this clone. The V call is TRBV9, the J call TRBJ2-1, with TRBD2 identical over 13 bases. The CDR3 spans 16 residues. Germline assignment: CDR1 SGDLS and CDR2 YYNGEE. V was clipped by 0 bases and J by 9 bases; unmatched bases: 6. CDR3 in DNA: TGTGCCAGCAGCGTAGGGGGACTAGCGGGATTTTTTGAGCAGTTCTTC. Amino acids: CASSVGGLAGFFEQFF.

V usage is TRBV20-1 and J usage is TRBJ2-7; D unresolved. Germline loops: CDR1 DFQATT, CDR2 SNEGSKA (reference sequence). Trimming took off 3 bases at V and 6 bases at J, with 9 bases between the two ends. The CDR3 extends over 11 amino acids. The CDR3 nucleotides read TGCAGTGCTAGTAGCCTCCCCGAGCAGTACTTC. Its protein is CSASSLPEQYF.

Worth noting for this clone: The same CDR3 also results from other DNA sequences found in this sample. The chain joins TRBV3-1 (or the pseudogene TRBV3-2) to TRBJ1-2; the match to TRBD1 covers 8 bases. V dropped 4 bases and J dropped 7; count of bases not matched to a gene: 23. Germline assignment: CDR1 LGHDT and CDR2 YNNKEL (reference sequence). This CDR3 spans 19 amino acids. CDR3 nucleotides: TGTGCCAGCAGCCCCTCCTCTGGCAGGGGGCGGCGATTTACAAGTGGCTACACCTTC. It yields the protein CASSPSSGRGRRFTSGYTF.

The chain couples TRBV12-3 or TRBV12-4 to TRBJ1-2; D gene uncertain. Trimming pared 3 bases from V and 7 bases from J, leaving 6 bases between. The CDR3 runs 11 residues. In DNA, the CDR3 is TGTGCCAGCAGTTTTTCTCGTGGCTACACCTTC. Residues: CASSFSRGYTF.

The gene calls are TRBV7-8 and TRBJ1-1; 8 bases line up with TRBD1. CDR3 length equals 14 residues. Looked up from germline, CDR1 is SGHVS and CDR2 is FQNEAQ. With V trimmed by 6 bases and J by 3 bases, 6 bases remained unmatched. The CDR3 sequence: CASRKMTGDTEAFF. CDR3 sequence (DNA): TGTGCCAGCAGGAAAATGACAGGGGACACTGAAGCTTTCTTT.